This T cell receptor (beta chain) was identified in a study of T cell responses to AZD1222 COVID-19 vaccine. Trimming took off 2 bases at V and 3 bases at J, with 16 bases between the two ends. CDR3 length: 16 residues. CDR1 is SGHDT and CDR2 is YYEEEE in the germline V gene. Produced via immunoSEQ multiplex PCR; TCRdb's table is partial and in-frame only. The profile shows approximately 150,000 clones, 90% to 95% of them singletons. This clone has a single count. The specimen was peripheral blood, collected on day 0 of AZD1222 vaccination. This sequence was found in an adult in good health. The J gene is TRBJ2-3, the V gene TRBV5-6; a weak D match, TRBD2 (7 bases). CDR3 region: CASSFGGPNPTDTQYF. CDR3 DNA: TGTGCCAGCAGCTTCGGGGGGCCCAATCCGACAGATACGCAGTATTTT.